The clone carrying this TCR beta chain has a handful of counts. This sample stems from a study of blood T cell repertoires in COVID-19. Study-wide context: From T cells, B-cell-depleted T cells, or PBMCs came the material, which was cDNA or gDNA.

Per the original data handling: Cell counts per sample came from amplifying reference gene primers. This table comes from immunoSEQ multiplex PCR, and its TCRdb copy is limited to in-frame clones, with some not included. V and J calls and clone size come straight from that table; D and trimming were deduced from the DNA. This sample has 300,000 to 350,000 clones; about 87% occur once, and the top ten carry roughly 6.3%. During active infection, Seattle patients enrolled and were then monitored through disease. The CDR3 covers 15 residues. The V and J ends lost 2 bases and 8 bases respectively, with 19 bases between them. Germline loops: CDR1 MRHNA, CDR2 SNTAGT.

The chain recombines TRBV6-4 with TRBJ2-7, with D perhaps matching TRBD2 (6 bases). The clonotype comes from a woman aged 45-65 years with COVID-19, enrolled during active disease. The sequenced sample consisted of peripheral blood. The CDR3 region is CASSDGDGSRGKQYF. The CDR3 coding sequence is TGTGCCAGCAGTGACGGCGACGGGAGCCGTGGGAAGCAGTACTTC.